A selection of T cell receptor beta chains follows, all from one sample in a study of blood T cells in healthy people across ages. Via MiXCR, TCRdb re-called the 5' RACE reads, giving one row per CDR3 protein. Of hundreds of thousands of distinct CDR3 sequences detected, 52% appear once; the ten largest clones hold approximately 12%. Input material: blood. The source of these receptors is a woman of 80 years or more in good health. CDR3s include the opening cysteine and the closing phenylalanine or tryptophan. Each record gives: J gene, V gene, D gene, CDR3 protein. A D gene is named only where the DNA matches it firmly.

>TRBJ2-1|TRBV20-1|TRBD2
CSAPGLGYNEQFF
>TRBJ2-7|TRBV3-1|NA
CASSPGMGGYSYEQYF
>TRBJ2-5|TRBV20-1|TRBD1
CSARVWDSFQETQYF
>TRBJ2-3|TRBV29-1|TRBD1
CSVVLGGSRGPTDTQYF
>TRBJ1-6|TRBV9|NA
CASSVVPGSPLHF
>TRBJ2-1|TRBV9|NA
CASARGRTYNEQFF
>TRBJ1-6|TRBV15|NA
CATSRVLGDPNSPLHF
>TRBJ2-5|TRBV5-1|NA
CASSLGKQETQYF
>TRBJ2-1|TRBV2|NA
CASSLRTQINEQFF
>TRBJ2-7|TRBV20-1|TRBD1
CSAEAGTGTSYEQYF
>TRBJ2-1|TRBV29-1|NA
CSAPKHSYNGQFF
>TRBJ2-3|TRBV20-1|NA
CSVRKGPMTDTQYF
>TRBJ2-1|TRBV29-1|TRBD1
CSVDRTGGLNEQFF
>TRBJ1-5|TRBV5-6|NA
CASSFWQSNQPQHF
>TRBJ2-5|TRBV5-1|TRBD2
CASSFRLAGETQYF
>TRBJ2-3|TRBV6-5|TRBD1
CAGRQHTGGRTDTQYF
>TRBJ1-5|TRBV6-6|TRBD1
CASSSTGVDGQPQHF
>TRBJ2-1|TRBV5-1|TRBD2
CASSLERRESNEQFF
>TRBJ2-4|TRBV6-2/TRBV6-3|NA
CASSGGLSKNIQYF
>TRBJ1-4|TRBV5-1|TRBD1
CASSRDRGLSANEKLFF
>TRBJ2-7|TRBV12-3/TRBV12-4|NA
CASSPFGAHSYEQYF
>TRBJ2-7|TRBV28|NA
CASSATGTAAYEQYF
>TRBJ2-5|TRBV27|NA
CASSNRDYQETQYF
>TRBJ1-1|TRBV20-1|TRBD1
CSARDEGQGANTEAFF
>TRBJ2-6|TRBV4-2|NA
CASSQDPLWGANVLTF
>TRBJ2-3|TRBV2|NA
CASSETRDTQYF